This passage covers 8 T cell receptor beta chains from one sample sequenced in a study of immune characterization of retroperitoneal liposarcoma. Via MiXCR, TCRdb re-called the PCR reads, giving one row per CDR3 protein. Among around 11,000 distinct CDR3 sequences listed, 26% were seen once. Sequences were obtained from blood. The receptors were sampled from a male donor with retroperitoneal liposarcoma.

This clonotype is medium-sized within its sample. The chain links TRBV6-1 to TRBJ1-5; weak D call: TRBD1 (5 bases). This CDR3 is built from 14 residues. Germline-derived CDR1 and CDR2 are MNHNS and SASEGT. V was shortened by 8 bases and J by 2 bases, with 13 bases between the two germline ends. The CDR3 nucleotides are TGTGCCAGCCGTTCGGAAGGGGGCAATCAGCCCCAGCATTTT. Its translation: CASRSEGGNQPQHF.

This clonotype qualifies as medium-sized. CDR3 amino acids: CASSQTWTGWETQYF. CDR3 in DNA: TGTGCCAGCAGTCAAACCTGGACAGGGTGGGAGACCCAGTACTTC. The chain employs TRBV6-1 and TRBJ2-5; 8 bases map to TRBD1. Germline loops: CDR1 MNHNS, CDR2 SASEGT. The CDR3 totals 15 residues. V trimming: 5 bases; J trimming: 5 bases; junction bases outside the gene matches: 10.

This clonotype was detected ten times or more. Written as DNA, the CDR3 is TGTGCCAGCAGTGATCGGGAAGCGGGGAATTCGAACACCGGGGAGCTGTTTTTT. Protein: CASSDREAGNSNTGELFF. The V and J genes are TRBV6-1 and TRBJ2-2, with 7 bases lining up with TRBD2. Unmatched junction bases numbered 10, after V lost 3 bases and J lost 0 bases. CDR3 length: 18 amino acids. Looked up from germline, CDR1 is MNHNS and CDR2 is SASEGT.

This clonotype was seen only a few times. V and J are TRBV5-4 and TRBJ2-3; 8 bases map to TRBD2. This CDR3 contains 15 residues. Germline assignment: CDR1 SGHNT and CDR2 YYREEE (reference sequence). J gave up 4 bases and V 5 bases, and 9 bases lay outside the gene matches. The CDR3 spells CASSRRGGPADTQYF. The CDR3 coding sequence is TGTGCCAGCAGTCGACGGGGGGGGCCCGCAGATACGCAGTATTTT.

The chain uses TRBV11-1 and TRBJ2-7; D is possibly TRBD1 (6 bases). V was cut by 5 bases and J by 4 bases, with 15 bases left in between. CDR3 length: 14 amino acids. CDR1 and CDR2 (germline): SGHAT, FQDESV (reference sequence). The CDR3 loop reads CASSLPGHLYEQYF. CDR3 nucleotide sequence: TGTGCCAGCAGCCTGCCGGGACACCTATACGAGCAGTACTTC. The full variable domain, in which reference TRBV11-1 and TRBJ2-7 provide the parts outside the CDR3, is EAEVAQSPRYKITEKSQAVAFWCDPISGHATLYWYRQILGQGPELLVQFQDESVVDDSQLPKDRFSAERLKGVDSTLKIQPAELGDSAMYLCASSLPGHLYEQYFGPGTRLTVT.

The rearrangement uses TRBV6-1 and TRBJ2-2; 11 positions match TRBD1. V was clipped by 6 bases and J by 5 bases; unmatched bases: 8. Germline lookup yields CDR1 MNHNS and CDR2 SASEGT. CDR3 length equals 16 residues. The CDR3 DNA follows: TGTGCCAGCAGGGGACAGGGGGGAATGGTTACCGGGGAGCTGTTTTTT. This sequence encodes CASRGQGGMVTGELFF.

This chain joins TRBV6-1 and TRBJ2-1, with 7 positions matching TRBD1. Germline-derived CDR1 and CDR2 are MNHNS and SASEGT. V lost 6 bases and J lost 6; bases outside the gene matches: 8. This CDR3 has 14 amino acids. CDR3 nucleotides: TGTGCCAGCAGACCGGGACAGAGTGCCAATGAGCAGTTCTTC. Amino acid sequence: CASRPGQSANEQFF.

The gene calls are TRBV11-3 and TRBJ2-4; D is undetermined. Germline V lookup: CDR1 SGHNT, CDR2 YENEEA. This CDR3 region has 18 residues. The ends were cut back, 5 bases at V and 0 bases at J, with 20 bases in the middle. The chain's CDR3 is CASSPVYCPWLAKNIQYF. DNA for the CDR3: TGTGCCAGCAGCCCGGTTTATTGCCCCTGGCTAGCCAAAAACATTCAGTACTTC.